The rows below give T cell receptor beta chains drawn from one sample of a study of cytomegalovirus exposure and HLA in healthy donors. TCRdb's copy holds only in-frame clones and misses some; the assay was immunoSEQ multiplex PCR. The sample holds tens of thousands of clones, approximately 90% seen once. The sample consisted of PBMCs. Receptors were obtained from a young man in good health and CMV-seronegative. Both conserved end residues are part of each CDR3. A D gene is named only where the DNA matches it firmly. Only some rows state a clone size, as once, few, many or a class for expanded clones.

CDR3nt: TGTGCCAGCAGTTACCTGGGACAGCCCCAAGAGACCCAGTACTTC; CDR3aa: CASSYLGQPQETQYF; abundance: NA; v_gene: TRBV6-6; j_gene: TRBJ2-5; d_gene: TRBD1
CDR3nt: TGTGCCAGCAGCTCATACGGGACAGGGGTTATAGATACGCAGTATTTT; CDR3aa: CASSSYGTGVIDTQYF; abundance: NA; v_gene: TRBV7-9; j_gene: TRBJ2-3; d_gene: TRBD1
CDR3nt: TGCGCCAGCAGCTTGCGGGGGGTAATTTTAGGGGCTAGCACAGATACGCAGTATTTT; CDR3aa: CASSLRGVILGASTDTQYF; abundance: NA; v_gene: TRBV5-1; j_gene: TRBJ2-3; d_gene: TRBD2
CDR3nt: TGCGCCAGCAGCCAAGTTGTAGACACTGAAGCTTTCTTT; CDR3aa: CASSQVVDTEAFF; abundance: NA; v_gene: TRBV4-1; j_gene: TRBJ1-1; d_gene: NA
CDR3nt: TGTGCCAGTAGTACCCGGGAACTAAACACTGAAGCTTTCTTT; CDR3aa: CASSTRELNTEAFF; abundance: NA; v_gene: TRBV19; j_gene: TRBJ1-1; d_gene: NA
CDR3nt: TGTGCCAGTAGTATATTCATCCGGGACAAGTACACTGAAGCTTTCTTT; CDR3aa: CASSIFIRDKYTEAFF; abundance: NA; v_gene: TRBV19; j_gene: TRBJ1-1; d_gene: NA
CDR3nt: TGTGCCAGCAGTTTCTGGGCGGAAGGGGCATCTGAAGCTTTCTTT; CDR3aa: CASSFWAEGASEAFF; abundance: NA; v_gene: TRBV28; j_gene: TRBJ1-1; d_gene: NA
CDR3nt: TGTGCCAGCAGTTTTGGGGCAGGGAGGCCAGAGACCCAGTACTTC; CDR3aa: CASSFGAGRPETQYF; abundance: NA; v_gene: TRBV27; j_gene: TRBJ2-5; d_gene: NA
CDR3nt: TGTGCCAGCAGCTTAGACAGACTTTTATCCTACAATGAGCAGTTCTTC; CDR3aa: CASSLDRLLSYNEQFF; abundance: NA; v_gene: TRBV11-2; j_gene: TRBJ2-1; d_gene: NA
CDR3nt: TGTGCCAGCAGCTTTACAGGGGGCGGGATCAGCTCCTACGAGCAGTACTTC; CDR3aa: CASSFTGGGISSYEQYF; abundance: NA; v_gene: TRBV7-2; j_gene: TRBJ2-7; d_gene: TRBD1
CDR3nt: TGCGCCAGCAGCTTGTCGTCTAGCGGGACCAATGAGCAGTTCTTC; CDR3aa: CASSLSSSGTNEQFF; abundance: few; v_gene: TRBV5-1; j_gene: TRBJ2-1; d_gene: TRBD2
CDR3nt: TGTGCCAGTAGTATCGGGACACCTCGGGAGCTGTTTTTT; CDR3aa: CASSIGTPRELFF; abundance: NA; v_gene: TRBV19; j_gene: TRBJ2-2; d_gene: NA
CDR3nt: TGTGCCACCAGATGGGGGGGGGCAACCGGGGAGCTGTTTTTT; CDR3aa: CATRWGGATGELFF; abundance: NA; v_gene: TRBV2; j_gene: TRBJ2-2; d_gene: NA
CDR3nt: TGTGCCAGCAGCGCCACGGGACAGGGGGATCATACGCAGTATTTT; CDR3aa: CASSATGQGDHTQYF; abundance: NA; v_gene: TRBV7-9; j_gene: TRBJ2-3; d_gene: TRBD1
CDR3nt: TGTGCCAGCAGCTTAGAGGAACTAGCGGGGGCAAAGGGAGAGACCCAGTACTTC; CDR3aa: CASSLEELAGAKGETQYF; abundance: NA; v_gene: TRBV11-2; j_gene: TRBJ2-5; d_gene: TRBD2
CDR3nt: TGTGCCATCCAGGGATCGGATGAAAAACTGTTTTTT; CDR3aa: CAIQGSDEKLFF; abundance: once; v_gene: TRBV28; j_gene: TRBJ1-4; d_gene: NA
CDR3nt: TGTGCCAGCAGCTTGGGGACAGGGGGCTACAATGAGCAGTTCTTC; CDR3aa: CASSLGTGGYNEQFF; abundance: NA; v_gene: TRBV5-4; j_gene: TRBJ2-1; d_gene: TRBD1
CDR3nt: TGTGCCGTCCGGGCGGGACAGGGCCTCTACGAGCAGTACTTC; CDR3aa: CAVRAGQGLYEQYF; abundance: NA; v_gene: TRBV7-9; j_gene: TRBJ2-7; d_gene: TRBD1
CDR3nt: TGTGCCAGTAGTCCGTTCCATTCTTCTAGCGGTGGGCATGAGCAGTTCTTC; CDR3aa: CASSPFHSSSGGHEQFF; abundance: NA; v_gene: TRBV19; j_gene: TRBJ2-1; d_gene: TRBD2
CDR3nt: TGCGCCAGCAGCCCGATCGGGATTCCCGAGCAGTACTTC; CDR3aa: CASSPIGIPEQYF; abundance: NA; v_gene: TRBV5-1; j_gene: TRBJ2-7; d_gene: NA
CDR3nt: TGTGCCATCAGTGAGCCCAGTCGAGATACGCAGTATTTT; CDR3aa: CAISEPSRDTQYF; abundance: NA; v_gene: TRBV10-3; j_gene: TRBJ2-3; d_gene: NA
CDR3nt: TGTGCCAGCAGTTTATATGCGACATATCAGTTCTTC; CDR3aa: CASSLYATYQFF; abundance: NA; v_gene: TRBV28; j_gene: TRBJ2-1; d_gene: NA
CDR3nt: TGTGCCAGCAGTTGGGGGACAGGGAAGCGATACGAGCAGTACTTC; CDR3aa: CASSWGTGKRYEQYF; abundance: NA; v_gene: TRBV28; j_gene: TRBJ2-7; d_gene: TRBD1
CDR3nt: TGTGCCAGCAGTCCCCCTCGGAGGGGACCTGAAGCTTTCTTT; CDR3aa: CASSPPRRGPEAFF; abundance: NA; v_gene: TRBV28; j_gene: TRBJ1-1; d_gene: NA
CDR3nt: TGTGCCAGCAGGGGCGGGAACTACAATGAGCAGTTCTTC; CDR3aa: CASRGGNYNEQFF; abundance: NA; v_gene: TRBV28; j_gene: TRBJ2-1; d_gene: NA
CDR3nt: TGTGCTAGCAGCCTCGCTAGCGGGAGAATCTCTGTCGGGGAGCTGTTTTTT; CDR3aa: CASSLASGRISVGELFF; abundance: NA; v_gene: TRBV7-7; j_gene: TRBJ2-2; d_gene: TRBD2
CDR3nt: TGTGCCAGCAGTGAAGTTAGCGGGACCCAAGAGACCCAGTACTTC; CDR3aa: CASSEVSGTQETQYF; abundance: NA; v_gene: TRBV6-1; j_gene: TRBJ2-5; d_gene: TRBD2
CDR3nt: TGTGCCAGCTGCTCCCGGACAGTCCGGAACACTGAAGCTTTCTTT; CDR3aa: CASCSRTVRNTEAFF; abundance: NA; v_gene: TRBV6-6; j_gene: TRBJ1-1; d_gene: NA
CDR3nt: TGTGCCAGCAGGGGACAGGGCGGCTGGGATACGCAGTATTTT; CDR3aa: CASRGQGGWDTQYF; abundance: NA; v_gene: TRBV2; j_gene: TRBJ2-3; d_gene: TRBD1
CDR3nt: TGTGCCAGCAGCCAAGATTCGAGCGGGGCCTACAATGAGCAGTTCTTC; CDR3aa: CASSQDSSGAYNEQFF; abundance: once; v_gene: TRBV4-2; j_gene: TRBJ2-1; d_gene: TRBD2
CDR3nt: TGTGCCAGCAGCCTCTGGACAGAGAACACCGGGGAGCTGTTTTTT; CDR3aa: CASSLWTENTGELFF; abundance: once; v_gene: TRBV9; j_gene: TRBJ2-2; d_gene: NA
CDR3nt: TGCAGCGTTGATTCAGGGCTGGGCACCGGGGAGCTGTTTTTT; CDR3aa: CSVDSGLGTGELFF; abundance: NA; v_gene: TRBV29-1; j_gene: TRBJ2-2; d_gene: NA
CDR3nt: TGTGCCAGCAGTTTAGTTAGGGGAGGAAGCGAGCAGTACTTC; CDR3aa: CASSLVRGGSEQYF; abundance: NA; v_gene: TRBV27; j_gene: TRBJ2-7; d_gene: NA
CDR3nt: TGTGCCAGCAGATCGGGGGGCTGGACCTACAATGAGCAGTTCTTC; CDR3aa: CASRSGGWTYNEQFF; abundance: NA; v_gene: TRBV27; j_gene: TRBJ2-1; d_gene: NA
CDR3nt: TGTGCCAGCAGCTGGCGGGGGGCGCGCACAGATACGCAGTATTTT; CDR3aa: CASSWRGARTDTQYF; abundance: NA; v_gene: TRBV5-4; j_gene: TRBJ2-3; d_gene: TRBD2
CDR3nt: TGTGCCAGTAGTATTGGGTCAGGTGGACTGTTTTTT; CDR3aa: CASSIGSGGLFF; abundance: many; v_gene: TRBV19; j_gene: TRBJ1-4; d_gene: NA
CDR3nt: TGTGCCAGCAACAGACAGGGGACGGGTCAGCCCCAGCATTTT; CDR3aa: CASNRQGTGQPQHF; abundance: NA; v_gene: TRBV2; j_gene: TRBJ1-5; d_gene: TRBD1
CDR3nt: TGTGCCAGCAGTTTCACAGGTGATGACGAGCAGTACTTC; CDR3aa: CASSFTGDDEQYF; abundance: few; v_gene: TRBV6-6; j_gene: TRBJ2-7; d_gene: NA
CDR3nt: TGTGCCAGCAGCGTTAGCTCTGGGGCCAACGTCCTGACTTTC; CDR3aa: CASSVSSGANVLTF; abundance: NA; v_gene: TRBV2; j_gene: TRBJ2-6; d_gene: NA
CDR3nt: TGTGCCAGTAGCCTACAGGGACGAGAGACCCAGTACTTC; CDR3aa: CASSLQGRETQYF; abundance: NA; v_gene: TRBV19; j_gene: TRBJ2-5; d_gene: NA
CDR3nt: TGTGCCAGCAGCTCGGATATCACTGGGACACCCAACACCGGGGAGCTGTTTTTT; CDR3aa: CASSSDITGTPNTGELFF; abundance: NA; v_gene: TRBV7-9; j_gene: TRBJ2-2; d_gene: NA
CDR3nt: TGTGCCAGCAGCCAAGTCGGGGGATACGAGCAGTACTTC; CDR3aa: CASSQVGGYEQYF; abundance: NA; v_gene: TRBV4-2; j_gene: TRBJ2-7; d_gene: NA
CDR3nt: TGTGCCAGCAGCTTTCAGGGGGCGAACTATGGCTACACCTTC; CDR3aa: CASSFQGANYGYTF; abundance: once; v_gene: TRBV5-4; j_gene: TRBJ1-2; d_gene: TRBD1
CDR3nt: TGTGCCATCAGTGAGTCGGGGACTAGCGGTTACGAGCAGTACTTC; CDR3aa: CAISESGTSGYEQYF; abundance: NA; v_gene: TRBV10-3; j_gene: TRBJ2-7; d_gene: TRBD2
CDR3nt: TGTGCCAGCAGCAGAGGACAGGTACACAATGAAGCTTTCTTT; CDR3aa: CASSRGQVHNEAFF; abundance: NA; v_gene: TRBV5-6; j_gene: TRBJ1-1; d_gene: TRBD1
CDR3nt: TGCGCCAGCAGCCTTACTAAACTAGCGGGAGGGAGCACAGATACGCAGTATTTT; CDR3aa: CASSLTKLAGGSTDTQYF; abundance: NA; v_gene: TRBV10-2; j_gene: TRBJ2-3; d_gene: TRBD2
CDR3nt: TGTGCCAGCAGCCGGACTAGCGGGAGTTATAATGAGCAGTTCTTC; CDR3aa: CASSRTSGSYNEQFF; abundance: NA; v_gene: TRBV5-4; j_gene: TRBJ2-1; d_gene: TRBD2
CDR3nt: TGTGCCAGCAGTGAAGCGCGAGGATGGCAGGGGGCTTCGGAGACCCAGTACTTC; CDR3aa: CASSEARGWQGASETQYF; abundance: NA; v_gene: TRBV6-1; j_gene: TRBJ2-5; d_gene: TRBD1